The 7 T cell receptor beta chains below were found in one sample sequenced in a study of T-cell reconstitution after alpha-beta-depleted transplantation in children. Unique molecular identifiers tagged the TCRbeta library. Each CDR3 protein gets one entry after TCRdb re-called the PCR reads with MiXCR. Of around 960,000 distinct CDR3 sequences listed, roughly 29% are singletons. Sequences were derived from PBMCs, mostly from graft donor cells, sampled 360 days after TCRalphabeta/CD19-depleted stem cell transplant. The receptors come from a boy in the first two years of life who had a stem cell transplant for SCID, so the T cells may come from the graft donor.

V gene TRBV7-9 combines with J gene TRBJ1-2; no clear D. This CDR3 region has 13 residues. The ends were cut back, 4 bases at V and 4 bases at J, with 10 bases in the middle. Looked up from germline, CDR1 is SEHNR and CDR2 is FQNEAQ (reference sequence). DNA of the CDR3: TGTGCCAGCAGCTCCACACGTTTCTATGGCTACACCTTC. Translation gives CASSSTRFYGYTF.

This clonotype was observed a few times. The CDR3 sequence is CASSPGQVSNEQYF. The DNA for the CDR3 is TGTGCCAGCAGCCCGGGACAGGTATCAAACGAGCAGTACTTC. V and J are TRBV7-9 and TRBJ2-7; TRBD1 aligns across 8 bases. V shed 5 bases and J 5 bases; nucleotides not matched to a gene: 8. The CDR3 runs to 14 residues. The V gene's germline CDR1 is SEHNR and CDR2 FQNEAQ (reference sequence).

This chain uses TRBV20-1 with TRBJ2-1; tentatively, D is TRBD2 (5 bases). The CDR3 spans 13 residues. The V gene lost 6 bases and the J gene lost 5 bases, with 14 bases spanning the gap. Germline values: CDR1 DFQATT, CDR2 SNEGSKA (reference sequence). The DNA for the CDR3 is TGCAGTGCCCCATCTCTAGCTCACAATGAGCAGTTCTTC. Translating it yields CSAPSLAHNEQFF.

This clonotype was counted ten times or more. The genes are TRBV5-1 and TRBJ2-6; 7 nucleotides match TRBD1. The CDR3 covers 22 residues. J gave up 0 bases and V 0 bases, and 18 bases lay outside the gene matches. Germline assignment: CDR1 SGHRS and CDR2 YFSETQ. The DNA of the CDR3 is TGCGCCAGCAGCTTGGAAGGGGGCAGATTTACCACTCTTCTCTCTGGGGCCAACGTCCTGACTTTC. Translation: CASSLEGGRFTTLLSGANVLTF.

This clonotype appeared a few times. V and J are TRBV12-3 or TRBV12-4 and TRBJ2-1, with D perhaps assigned TRBD1 or TRBD2 (5 bases each). There are 15 residues in the CDR3. Trimming pared 2 bases from V and 7 bases from J, leaving 15 bases between. CDR3 nucleotide sequence: TGTGCCAGCAGTTTACTACGGGGCAAGAGGAATGAGCAGTTCTTC. Its protein product is CASSLLRGKRNEQFF.

The chain recombines TRBV5-1 with TRBJ1-1; no clear D gene. The V and J ends lost 2 bases and 1 base respectively, with 9 bases between them. Per germline, CDR1 SGHRS and CDR2 YFSETQ. The length of the CDR3 is 14 residues. The CDR3 DNA follows: TGCGCCAGCAGCTTTGTGGAGCCGAACACTGAAGCTTTCTTT. It codes for CASSFVEPNTEAFF.

The chain combines TRBV2 with TRBJ2-2; D possibly uses TRBD1 or TRBD2 (5 bases each). V was clipped by 7 bases and J by 5 bases, with 11 bases between them. Germline V lookup: CDR1 SNHLY, CDR2 FYNNEI. The CDR3 sequence is 13 residues long. Written as DNA, the CDR3 is TGTGCCAGCAAGAGGGGTGAGACCGGGGAGCTGTTTTTT. Its protein is CASKRGETGELFF. Looking up the rest from reference TRBV2 and TRBJ2-2 gives the full variable domain: EPEVTQTPSHQVTQMGQEVILRCVPISNHLYFYWYRQILGQKVEFLVSFYNNEISEKSEIFDDQFSVERPDGSNFTLKIRSTKLEDSAMYFCASKRGETGELFFGEGSRLTVL.